The 27 T cell receptor beta chains listed next were all sequenced from one sample in a study of cytomegalovirus exposure and HLA in healthy donors. The PCR employed 60 Vbeta primers together with 13 Jbeta primers. This table comes from immunoSEQ multiplex PCR, and its TCRdb copy is limited to in-frame clones, with some not included. The sample lists roughly 150,000 clones; approximately 78% were seen once. The specimen was PBMCs. All receptors derive from a male donor in good health and CMV-seronegative.

This rearrangement joins TRBV6-5 to TRBJ1-2, with 8 bases that match TRBD1. Per germline, CDR1 MNHEY and CDR2 SVGAGI. V trimming: 2 bases; J trimming: 5 bases; junction bases outside the gene matches: 10. The CDR3 is made up of 16 amino acids. The CDR3 spells CASSYGGTGAPYGYTF. The CDR3 DNA reads TGTGCCAGCAGTTACGGGGGGACAGGAGCACCGTATGGCTACACCTTC.

The chain employs TRBV5-5 and TRBJ1-1; TRBD1 might be the D (5 bases). The germline V and J ends were trimmed by 2 bases and 4 bases, with 9 bases remaining between them. The CDR3 runs 13 residues. Germline V gives CDR1 SGHKS, CDR2 YYEKEE (reference sequence). The DNA of the CDR3 is TGTGCCAGCAGCTTAGGGGTTAGCACTGAAGCTTTCTTT. This translates into CASSLGVSTEAFF.

The chain uses TRBV6-5 and TRBJ1-1, with D hard to call. The CDR3 runs to 12 residues. Trimming cost V 5 bases and J 1 base, with 5 bases left between them. Germline V lookup: CDR1 MNHEY, CDR2 SVGAGI. The CDR3 nucleotides read TGTGCCAGCAGTGACAAGAACACTGAAGCTTTCTTT. It translates to CASSDKNTEAFF.

The chain couples TRBV7-2 to TRBJ1-5; D remains ambiguous. The CDR3 consists of 15 residues. The V end was cut by 5 bases, the J end by 6 bases, with 17 bases between. Looked up from germline, CDR1 is SGHTA and CDR2 is FQGNSA. CDR3 loop: CASSERVDRSQPQHF. The CDR3 DNA is TGTGCCAGCAGCGAAAGAGTCGATCGGAGTCAGCCCCAGCATTTT.

This chain joins TRBV7-3 and TRBJ2-5; 7 bases map to TRBD1. The CDR3 has 14 residues. Trimming took 5 bases from V and 3 from J; bases not matched to a gene: 6. The germline gives CDR1 SGHTA, CDR2 FQGTGA. The CDR3 bases are TGTGCCAGCAGCCCGACAGGGAATAAAGAGACCCAGTACTTC. As protein: CASSPTGNKETQYF.

The chain uses TRBV5-6 and TRBJ2-7, with 10 bases identical to TRBD1. This CDR3 spans 16 amino acids. CDR1 and CDR2 from the germline V gene are SGHDT and YYEEEE. J was trimmed by 4 bases and V by 4 bases; bases with no gene match: 11. CDR3 sequence: CASSIVRGQGTYEQYF. For the CDR3, the DNA is TGTGCCAGCAGCATCGTGCGGGGACAGGGGACGTACGAGCAGTACTTC.

This rearrangement joins TRBV18 to TRBJ2-1; D is possibly TRBD2 (6 bases). Trimming pared 4 bases from V and 8 bases from J, leaving 15 bases between. The CDR3 is 14 amino acids. Germline V gene lookup returns CDR1 KGHSH and CDR2 LQKENI. CDR3 sequence reads: CASSLGLASDEQFF. The CDR3 DNA is TGTGCCAGCTCACTGGGGCTAGCTAGCGATGAGCAGTTCTTC.

In this sample, this clone turned up a few times. V usage is TRBV2 and J usage is TRBJ2-1; 9 nucleotides agree with TRBD2. Germline lookup yields CDR1 SNHLY and CDR2 FYNNEI. CDR3 size: 15 residues. Trimming removed 5 bases from V and 4 bases from J; junction bases left unmatched: 6. CDR3 in DNA: TGTGCCAGCAGTCGTGGACTAGCGAGATACAATGAGCAGTTCTTC. It translates to CASSRGLARYNEQFF.

This rearrangement joins TRBV7-9 to TRBJ1-4; possible D gene TRBD1, 5 bases. The CDR3 extends over 14 amino acids. V dropped 3 bases and J dropped 6 bases, with 11 bases sitting between them. CDR1 and CDR2 (germline): SEHNR, FQNEAQ (reference sequence). CDR3 in amino acids: CASSLKGKDEKLFF. In nucleotides, the CDR3 is TGTGCCAGCAGCTTGAAGGGGAAGGATGAAAAACTGTTTTTT.

The rearrangement uses TRBV6-1 and TRBJ2-5, with D perhaps TRBD1 (5 bases). This CDR3 has 16 amino acids. CDR1 is MNHNS and CDR2 is SASEGT in the germline V gene. Between the trimmed V and J ends, which lost 0 bases and 5 bases, there was a span of 16 bases. CDR3 sequence: CASSEAVSRALETQYF. The CDR3 bases are TGTGCCAGCAGTGAAGCGGTTTCCAGGGCCTTGGAGACCCAGTACTTC.

The rearrangement joins TRBV4-2 to TRBJ1-5; D remains unclear. The CDR3 runs to 17 residues. Trimming left V 0 bases short and J 1 base short, with 13 bases between. Germline CDR1 and CDR2: LGHNA and YNFKEQ. The CDR3 DNA is TGTGCCAGCAGCCAAGATGAGGTGAGGTTCAGCAATCAGCCCCAGCATTTT. Amino acids: CASSQDEVRFSNQPQHF.

The rearrangement joins TRBV5-1 to TRBJ2-5; 7 nucleotides line up with TRBD2. The trim removed 0 bases at V and 4 bases at J, leaving 9 bases unmatched. CDR1 is SGHRS, CDR2 YFSETQ, per germline. There are 16 residues in the CDR3. Here the CDR3 reads CASSLGGLGASETQYF. In DNA form, the CDR3 reads TGCGCCAGCAGCTTGGGTGGACTAGGGGCGTCAGAGACCCAGTACTTC.

On this clone: At the DNA level, this CDR3 is encoded by other sequences in the same sample as well. The V gene is TRBV29-1, the J gene TRBJ2-2; no clear D. V was cut by 4 bases and J by 6 bases, with 6 bases left in between. Per the germline V gene, CDR1 is SQVTM and CDR2 is ANQGSEA. The CDR3 is made up of 11 amino acids. The CDR3 region is CSVGQSGELFF. The CDR3, as DNA: TGCAGCGTTGGGCAGTCCGGGGAGCTGTTTTTT.

The chain links TRBV6-5 to TRBJ2-7; 7 nucleotides match TRBD2. The CDR3 extends over 14 amino acids. With V trimmed by 4 bases and J by 5 bases, 8 bases remained unmatched. Per the germline V gene, CDR1 is MNHEY and CDR2 is SVGAGI. The CDR3 region is CASSLTGRTHEQYF. Written as DNA, the CDR3 is TGTGCCAGCAGTTTAACCGGGAGGACCCACGAGCAGTACTTC.

The chain combines TRBV5-5 with TRBJ2-3; TRBD2 matches 9 bases. CDR1 is SGHKS, CDR2 YYEKEE, per germline (reference sequence). The CDR3 covers 15 residues. V lost 5 bases and J lost 3; bases outside the gene matches: 7. The CDR3 sequence is CASRQARGGTDTQYF. The CDR3 DNA follows: TGTGCCAGCAGACAGGCGCGGGGGGGAACAGATACGCAGTATTTT. The entire variable domain, with the rest obtained from reference TRBV5-5 and TRBJ2-3, is as follows: DAGVTQSPTHLIKTRGQQVTLRCSPISGHKSVSWYQQVLGQGPQFIFQYYEKEERGRGNFPDRFSARQFPNYSSELNVNALLLGDSALYLCASRQARGGTDTQYFGPGTRLTVL.

This clone was seen once. This chain connects TRBV10-3 to TRBJ1-5; 9 nucleotides match TRBD1. The CDR3 is 14 amino acids. Germline trimming cut 6 bases from V and 5 bases from J; bases unmatched to any gene: 5. Germline lookup yields CDR1 ENHRY and CDR2 SYGVKD. The CDR3 nucleotides are TGTGCCATCAGACCGGGACAGGGAGATCAGCCCCAGCATTTT. Translating it yields CAIRPGQGDQPQHF.

J is TRBJ1-1 and V is TRBV11-1; D uncertain. V lost 4 bases to trimming and J lost 1 base, with 16 bases between them. Germline loops: CDR1 SGHAT, CDR2 FQDESV (reference sequence). The CDR3 totals 16 residues. The CDR3 region has the DNA TGTGCCAGCAGCTCCCGTGCAATGTCAGGGAACACTGAAGCTTTCTTT. As protein: CASSSRAMSGNTEAFF. The variable domain in full, with the rest retrieved from reference TRBV11-1 and TRBJ1-1, is EAEVAQSPRYKITEKSQAVAFWCDPISGHATLYWYRQILGQGPELLVQFQDESVVDDSQLPKDRFSAERLKGVDSTLKIQPAELGDSAMYLCASSSRAMSGNTEAFFGQGTRLTVV.

The rearrangement joins TRBV2 to TRBJ2-7; D might be TRBD1 (6 bases). V lost 7 bases to trimming and J lost 0 bases, with 7 bases between them. Germline V gene sequence: CDR1 SNHLY, CDR2 FYNNEI. This CDR3 comprises 12 residues. CDR3: CASTGASYEQYF. In nucleotides, the CDR3 is TGTGCCAGCACAGGGGCCTCCTACGAGCAGTACTTC.

V and J are TRBV6-6 and TRBJ1-2, with D tentatively TRBD1 (6 bases). Trimming pared 6 bases from V and 4 bases from J, leaving 12 bases between. The length of the CDR3 is 13 residues. The germline V gene has CDR1 MNHNY and CDR2 SVGAGI (reference sequence). CDR3 in amino acids: CASSRTAIYGYTF. The CDR3 nucleotides read TGTGCCAGCAGCAGGACAGCGATCTATGGCTACACCTTC.

Only a few counts were recorded for this clone. The chain links TRBV6-4 to TRBJ2-1; 12 nucleotides match TRBD2. The V gene end was trimmed by 2 bases and the J gene end by 5 bases; junction bases not matched to a gene: 4. This CDR3 comprises 16 residues. CDR1 and CDR2 (germline): MRHNA, SNTAGT. The CDR3 is CASSDTGTSGHNEQFF. In nucleotides, the CDR3 is TGTGCCAGCAGTGACACCGGGACTAGCGGGCACAATGAGCAGTTCTTC.

The chain links TRBV18 to TRBJ1-1; 8 bases align to TRBD1. Trimming at V came to 6 bases and at J to 1 base, leaving 7 bases not matched to a gene. Germline CDR1 KGHSH, CDR2 LQKENI. This CDR3 has 15 residues. The CDR3 reads CASSRQGPRNTEAFF. The CDR3 bases are TGTGCCAGCTCTCGACAGGGGCCGAGGAACACTGAAGCTTTCTTT.

This clone has only one observation. The V and J genes are TRBV28 and TRBJ2-3, with TRBD2 matching over 7 bases. Germline V gene lookup returns CDR1 MDHEN and CDR2 SYDVKM. The CDR3 sequence is 14 residues long. J lost 0 bases, V lost 7 bases, and 4 bases had no gene match. CDR3 nucleotide sequence: TGTGCCAGCACCCGAGCGGGAAGCACAGATACGCAGTATTTT. Translating it yields CASTRAGSTDTQYF. Together with reference TRBV28 and TRBJ2-3, the CDR3 gives the full variable domain: DVKVTQSSRYLVKRTGEKVFLECVQDMDHENMFWYRQDPGLGLRLIYFSYDVKMKEKGDIPEGYSVSREKKERFSLILESASTNQTSMYLCASTRAGSTDTQYFGPGTRLTVL.

The chain has TRBV5-8 and TRBJ1-5; TRBD1 is a possible D gene (5 bases). Germline lookup yields CDR1 SGHTS and CDR2 YDEGEE. The CDR3 covers 16 residues. V was shortened by 3 bases and J by 2 bases, with 15 bases between the two germline ends. CDR3 protein: CASSSGTIHGNQPQHF. The CDR3 DNA is TGTGCCAGCAGCTCAGGGACTATTCACGGCAATCAGCCCCAGCATTTT.

V usage is TRBV9 and J usage is TRBJ2-2; 7 bases match TRBD1. The CDR3 runs 16 residues. V dropped 3 bases and J dropped 4; count of bases not matched to a gene: 9. The V gene's germline CDR1 is SGDLS and CDR2 YYNGEE. CDR3 sequence (DNA): TGTGCCAGCAGCGGAGGGGGCGGCTACCCCACCGGGGAGCTGTTTTTT. This sequence encodes CASSGGGGYPTGELFF.

This sequence joins TRBV28 and TRBJ2-5, with 7 bases fitting TRBD2. Germline CDR1 and CDR2: MDHEN and SYDVKM. The ends lost 6 bases at V and 7 bases at J; junction bases unmatched: 14. The CDR3 length is 15 residues. This chain's CDR3 is CASRALGGLMATQYF. The CDR3 bases are TGTGCCAGCAGGGCCCTGGGGGGGTTAATGGCGACCCAGTACTTC.

The V and J genes are TRBV6-5 and TRBJ2-1, with TRBD2 matching 7 bases. Germline CDR1 MNHEY, CDR2 SVGAGI. The CDR3 loop spans 15 amino acids. J lost 7 bases, V lost 5 bases, and 11 bases had no gene match. CDR3 bases: TGTGCCAGCAGTCCCCAAAGGCGGGAGATGAATGAGCAGTTCTTC. Its protein product is CASSPQRREMNEQFF.

The rearrangement joins TRBV28 to TRBJ1-5; D remains ambiguous. The germline V gene encodes CDR1 MDHEN and CDR2 SYDVKM. The ends were cut back, 1 base at V and 0 bases at J, with 4 bases in the middle. This CDR3 contains 14 residues. The CDR3 is CASSLSYSNQPQHF. DNA for the CDR3: TGTGCCAGCAGTTTATCTTATAGCAATCAGCCCCAGCATTTT. Variable domain in full (rest from reference TRBV28 and TRBJ1-5): DVKVTQSSRYLVKRTGEKVFLECVQDMDHENMFWYRQDPGLGLRLIYFSYDVKMKEKGDIPEGYSVSREKKERFSLILESASTNQTSMYLCASSLSYSNQPQHFGDGTRLSIL.